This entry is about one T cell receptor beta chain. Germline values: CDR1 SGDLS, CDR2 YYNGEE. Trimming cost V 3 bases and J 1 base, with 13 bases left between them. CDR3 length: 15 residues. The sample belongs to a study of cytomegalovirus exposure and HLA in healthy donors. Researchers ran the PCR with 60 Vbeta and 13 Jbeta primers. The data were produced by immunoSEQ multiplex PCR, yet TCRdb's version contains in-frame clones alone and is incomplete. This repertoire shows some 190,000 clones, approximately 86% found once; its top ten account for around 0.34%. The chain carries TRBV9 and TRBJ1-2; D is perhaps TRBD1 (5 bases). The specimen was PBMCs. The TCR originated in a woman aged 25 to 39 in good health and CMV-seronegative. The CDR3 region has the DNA TGTGCCAGCAGCGCCTCGACAGATCATAACTATGGCTACACCTTC. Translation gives CASSASTDHNYGYTF.